The clone carrying this T cell receptor beta chain was seen just once. The antigen is undetermined. The ends lost 10 bases at V and 4 bases at J; junction bases unmatched: 18. The CDR3 consists of 17 residues. CDR1 is MRHNA and CDR2 is SNTAGT in the germline V gene. These data belong to a study of cytomegalovirus exposure and HLA in healthy donors. The study's findings and limits: Researchers reported from a later analysis that most CMV-associated TCR beta chains appeared HLA-restricted. TCR beta V- and J-gene trimming, according to a later analysis, was linked to a missense DCLRE1C variant. HLA alleles showed associations with some 17,000 TCR beta sequences in a later analysis, at a 0.05 false discovery rate. Rates of TCR association differed by HLA locus in a later analysis, with DRB1 highest and HLA-C lowest.

The PCR contained 60 Vbeta and 13 Jbeta primers. Libraries were prepared by immunoSEQ multiplex PCR; TCRdb keeps only in-frame clonotypes and omits some of them. This sample has 100,000 to 150,000 clones; 65% to 80% occur once, and the top ten carry about 1.6%. V and J are TRBV6-4 and TRBJ2-3; the match to TRBD1 covers 9 bases. The sequencing sample was made of PBMCs. The receptor was derived from a woman aged 18-29 years in good health and CMV-seronegative. The CDR3 DNA is TGTGCCATCGGCTTCTCTGCCGGGACAGGGTCCCCAGATACGCAGTATTTT. It encodes CAIGFSAGTGSPDTQYF.